This T cell receptor beta chain was sequenced during a study of T cells in Graves' hyperthyroidism and ophthalmopathy. Study-wide findings and caveats: Separation of ophthalmopathy from stable hyperthyroidism was achieved by a 13 V-J model. Progression to ophthalmopathy was predicted a median of 6.5 months early.

In patients aged 18 to 65, hyperthyroidism was newly diagnosed, with duration under 2 months. Uncontrolled infection, other autoimmune disease, pregnancy and lactation each barred patients from inclusion. In germline, CDR1 is SGDLS, CDR2 YYNGEE. The trim removed 4 bases at V and 5 bases at J, leaving 8 bases unmatched. This CDR3 is built from 15 residues. This clonotype was detected many times. What it binds is not known. RNA transcripts were the template for amplifying TCR beta CDR3 regions. The HTBI primer set drove a first-round RT-PCR of the TCR CDR3. MiXCR, run by TCRdb on the multiplex PCR reads, gives a single entry per CDR3 protein. The sample contains about 420,000 distinct CDR3 sequences, approximately 15% of which appear only once.

The genes are TRBV9 and TRBJ2-7; 11 nucleotides align to TRBD2. Sequenced input: blood. The clonotype comes from a woman under 30 with Graves' hyperthyroidism. The CDR3 nucleotides read TGTGCCAGCAGCTCATCGACTAGCGGGGTTAACGAGCAGTACTTC. Translation gives CASSSSTSGVNEQYF. The complete variable domain, with remaining parts taken from reference TRBV9 and TRBJ2-7, reads DSGVTQTPKHLITATGQRVTLRCSPRSGDLSVYWYQQSLDQGLQFLIQYYNGEERAKGNILERFSAQQFPDLHSELNLSSLELGDSALYFCASSSSTSGVNEQYFGPGTRLTVT.